The 27 T cell receptor beta chains below all came from one sample that was sequenced in a study of B cell selection in AIRE deficiency. CD4+CD127+ cells were sorted as the conventional CD4 T cells. Produced via immunoSEQ multiplex PCR; TCRdb's table is partial and in-frame only. The sample has some 25,000 clones, approximately 96% seen once; the top ten hold about 0.2%. Sequencing input: conventional CD4+ T cells sorted from PBMCs. These receptors were collected from a human donor with AIRE deficiency.

This sequence joins TRBV19 and TRBJ2-3; D may be TRBD2 (6 bases). CDR3 length: 16 residues. V was pared by 3 bases and J by 2 bases, with 15 bases between. The germline gives CDR1 LNHDA, CDR2 SQIVND (reference sequence). The CDR3 protein is CASSMMGTRFTDTQYF. CDR3 DNA sequence: TGTGCCAGTAGTATGATGGGGACTCGATTCACAGATACGCAGTATTTT.

The rearrangement uses TRBV19 and TRBJ2-1; D is undetermined. The CDR3 is 16 residues long. Germline V gives CDR1 LNHDA, CDR2 SQIVND (reference sequence). The V gene lost 5 bases and the J gene lost 7 bases, with 21 bases spanning the gap. The CDR3 protein is CASSPMHKAGQNEQFF. The DNA of the CDR3 is TGTGCCAGTAGTCCTATGCACAAGGCCGGGCAGAATGAGCAGTTCTTC.

The genes are TRBV18 and TRBJ2-7, with TRBD1 identical over 11 bases. The CDR3 sequence is 15 residues long. With 3 bases clipped from V and 4 bases from J, the junction kept 5 bases outside the gene matches. Germline loops: CDR1 KGHSH, CDR2 LQKENI. DNA for the CDR3: TGTGCCAGCTCACCCCTAGGGACAGGGGGATACGAGCAGTACTTC. The encoded protein is CASSPLGTGGYEQYF.

The chain recombines TRBV5-4 with TRBJ2-3, with TRBD2 matching 8 bases. The CDR3 extends over 16 amino acids. Germline assignment: CDR1 SGHNT and CDR2 YYREEE (reference sequence). The V gene end was trimmed by 0 bases and the J gene end by 5 bases; junction bases not matched to a gene: 8. CDR3 bases: TGTGCCAGCAGCTTGGCCGAGCGGGGGTCCTTAGATACGCAGTATTTT. Its protein is CASSLAERGSLDTQYF.

CDR3 amino acids: CASSLAGAGRDEQYF. The DNA for the CDR3 is TGTGCCAGCAGCTTAGCCGGGGCGGGGAGGGACGAGCAGTACTTC. This chain links TRBV7-8 with TRBJ2-7, with 7 bases aligning to TRBD2. The CDR3 is 15 residues long. Per germline, CDR1 SGHVS and CDR2 FQNEAQ. The junction had 7 bases not matched to a gene; V was cut back by 0 bases and J by 5 bases.

The genes are TRBV5-4 and TRBJ2-1; 11 bases are a match to TRBD2. After removal of 3 bases from V and 7 bases from J, the junction contained 6 bases not matched to a gene. Germline V gene data show CDR1 as SGHNT and CDR2 as YYREEE (reference sequence). The CDR3 length is 15 residues. The CDR3 loop reads CASSSRLAGSNEQFF. DNA of the CDR3: TGTGCCAGCAGCTCGCGACTAGCGGGGTCAAATGAGCAGTTCTTC.

This sequence joins TRBV10-3 and TRBJ1-3, with 10 bases matching TRBD1. This CDR3 has 14 residues. The germline gives CDR1 ENHRY, CDR2 SYGVKD. V shed 6 bases, J shed 3 bases, and the junction held 2 bases outside the gene matches. CDR3 region: CAIRGTGDGNTIYF. The CDR3 region has the DNA TGTGCCATCAGGGGGACAGGGGATGGAAACACCATATATTTT.

This clone was detected once. V usage is TRBV6-1 and J usage is TRBJ2-1; D is ambiguous. Deletions cut 2 bases from V and 15 bases from J, with 17 bases between. Germline V lookup: CDR1 MNHNS, CDR2 SASEGT. This CDR3 is built from 13 residues. CDR3 bases: TGTGCCAGCAGTGAAATTCCGAACCACGAAGTGTTCTTC. The encoded protein is CASSEIPNHEVFF.

The CDR3 nucleotides are TGTGCCAGCAAGTCGACGGGTACTGAAGCTTTCTTT. Encoded protein: CASKSTGTEAFF. V is TRBV27 and J is TRBJ1-1; unclear D gene. This CDR3 comprises 12 residues. With 7 bases removed from V and 5 bases from J, the gap between germline ends came to 11 bases. Germline CDR1 MNHEY, CDR2 SMNVEV (reference sequence).

This chain connects TRBV4-1 to TRBJ2-7; possibly TRBD1 for D (6 bases). The length of the CDR3 is 15 residues. CDR1 is MGHRA and CDR2 is YSYEKL in the germline V gene. The V gene lost 0 bases and the J gene lost 1 base, with 10 bases spanning the gap. In DNA form, the CDR3 reads TGCGCCAGCAGCCAAGAGGGGACACCTTCCTACGAGCAGTACTTC. Translation gives CASSQEGTPSYEQYF.

DNA for the CDR3: TGTGCCAGCTCCCGTGGCGACAGGGTACTATCTGAGCAGTTCTTC. It codes for CASSRGDRVLSEQFF. The genes are TRBV18 and TRBJ2-1; 7 positions match TRBD1. J was trimmed by 9 bases and V by 6 bases; bases with no gene match: 14. CDR1 is KGHSH and CDR2 is LQKENI in the germline V gene. CDR3 size: 15 residues.

The CDR3 DNA is TGTGCCAGCAGCCCTATCCCCGAGCTGATAGATACGCAGTATTTT. Amino acids: CASSPIPELIDTQYF. This chain links TRBV6-5 with TRBJ2-3, with no clear D. CDR3 length: 15 residues. CDR1 MNHEY and CDR2 SVGAGI come from the germline V gene. Trimming shortened V by 6 bases and J by 5 bases, and 18 bases separated the two germline ends.

V gene TRBV18 combines with J gene TRBJ2-7; TRBD1 aligns across 10 bases. The CDR3 spans 15 residues. The germline gives CDR1 KGHSH, CDR2 LQKENI. V lost 5 bases, J lost 4 bases, and 8 bases stayed unmatched. The CDR3 sequence is CASSAIGTGDYEQYF. The CDR3, as DNA: TGTGCCAGCTCAGCCATAGGGACAGGGGATTACGAGCAGTACTTC.

A single count supports this clone. The V gene is TRBV28, the J gene TRBJ2-3; the match to TRBD2 covers 7 bases. The CDR3 is 14 residues long. Trimming removed 2 bases from V and 4 bases from J; junction bases left unmatched: 3. Germline V gives CDR1 MDHEN, CDR2 SYDVKM. CDR3 nucleotides: TGTGCCAGCAGTTTACCGACTAGCTCAGATACGCAGTATTTT. It encodes CASSLPTSSDTQYF.

The chain employs TRBV4-1 and TRBJ2-1, with a tentative D call TRBD2 (5 bases). This CDR3 has 12 residues. V was pared by 4 bases and J by 10 bases, with 11 bases between. Per germline, CDR1 MGHRA and CDR2 YSYEKL. CDR3 residues: CASSLGRTEQFF. As DNA, the CDR3 is TGCGCCAGCAGCCTAGGGAGAACGGAGCAGTTCTTC.

The genes are TRBV27 and TRBJ1-6, with D unclear. The V gene lost 3 bases and the J gene lost 5 bases, with 14 bases spanning the gap. CDR1 is MNHEY and CDR2 is SMNVEV in the germline V gene (reference sequence). This CDR3 has 16 residues. The CDR3 DNA reads as TGTGCCAGCAGTTTGGTACGGGGAAGGGATAATTCACCCCTCCACTTT. Its protein is CASSLVRGRDNSPLHF.

The J gene is TRBJ1-2, the V gene TRBV19, with 7 bases aligning to TRBD1. This CDR3 is 15 amino acids long. Germline values: CDR1 LNHDA, CDR2 SQIVND (reference sequence). V lost 4 bases, J lost 4 bases, and 9 bases stayed unmatched. The CDR3 bases are TGTGCCAGTAGTACTACCGGGACAGCCTTCTATGGCTACACCTTC. It encodes CASSTTGTAFYGYTF.

The genes are TRBV6-1 and TRBJ1-2; D is ambiguous. V was clipped by 0 bases and J by 5 bases, with 10 bases between them. The CDR3 has 14 amino acids. Germline-derived CDR1 and CDR2 are MNHNS and SASEGT. The CDR3: CASSEAGFHYGYTF. The CDR3 DNA sequence: TGTGCCAGCAGTGAAGCAGGGTTTCATTATGGCTACACCTTC.

The V gene is TRBV20-1, the J gene TRBJ2-7; D is ambiguous. Germline V gene data show CDR1 as DFQATT and CDR2 as SNEGSKA (reference sequence). The CDR3 length is 11 residues. V gave up 3 bases and J gave up 3 bases, with 6 bases separating them. The DNA of the CDR3 is TGCAGTGCTAGCACAGTCTACGAGCAGTACTTC. It yields the protein CSASTVYEQYF.

The chain links TRBV5-1 to TRBJ2-1, with 14 nucleotides matching TRBD2. V lost 0 bases and J lost 2; bases outside the gene matches: 4. The CDR3 is 18 amino acids. The V gene's germline CDR1 is SGHRS and CDR2 YFSETQ. Here the CDR3 DNA reads TGCGCCAGCAGCTTGGGGGGACTAGCGGGAGTAACCTACAATGAGCAGTTCTTC. Protein sequence: CASSLGGLAGVTYNEQFF.

The chain carries TRBV11-1 and TRBJ2-5; D is tentatively TRBD1 or TRBD2 (6 bases each). Germline V gene data show CDR1 as SGHAT and CDR2 as FQDESV (reference sequence). V lost 5 bases to trimming and J lost 5 bases, with 21 bases between them. The CDR3 extends over 16 amino acids. The CDR3 loop reads CASSSDRREPPETQYF. DNA of the CDR3: TGTGCCAGCAGCAGCGACAGGAGGGAGCCCCCGGAGACCCAGTACTTC.

The chain employs TRBV7-9 and TRBJ2-1; no reliable D call. CDR1 SEHNR and CDR2 FQNEAQ come from the germline V gene (reference sequence). The V gene lost 4 bases and the J gene lost 7 bases, with 8 bases spanning the gap. This CDR3 is built from 12 residues. The CDR3 loop reads CASSSSGNEQFF. The CDR3 DNA is TGTGCCAGCAGCTCTTCCGGGAATGAGCAGTTCTTC.

The sample holds one count of this clone. The V gene is TRBV6-6, the J gene TRBJ1-1; TRBD1 aligns across 8 bases. The CDR3 has 15 residues. Germline V gives CDR1 MNHNY, CDR2 SVGAGI (reference sequence). The V and J ends lost 5 bases and 0 bases, in that order; junction bases with no gene match: 5. CDR3 coding DNA: TGTGCCAGCAGTCGGTGGACAGGGATGAACACTGAAGCTTTCTTT. It codes for CASSRWTGMNTEAFF.

The rearrangement joins TRBV19 to TRBJ1-5, with 8 nucleotides matching TRBD1. The V gene's germline CDR1 is LNHDA and CDR2 SQIVND (reference sequence). The CDR3 loop spans 16 amino acids. J gave up 2 bases and V 4 bases, and 7 bases lay outside the gene matches. CDR3 amino acids: CASSTSGGSGNQPQHF. The CDR3 DNA is TGTGCCAGTAGTACCTCAGGGGGCAGTGGCAATCAGCCCCAGCATTTT.

V is TRBV28 and J is TRBJ2-7; the D gene could be TRBD1 or TRBD2 (5 bases each). Trimming cost V 5 bases and J 3 bases, with 14 bases left between them. The germline V gene has CDR1 MDHEN and CDR2 SYDVKM. This CDR3 is built from 14 residues. DNA for the CDR3: TGTGCCAGCAGTGAACCCGGGACGGTCTACGAGCAGTACTTC. Residues: CASSEPGTVYEQYF. Combining the CDR3 with reference TRBV28 and TRBJ2-7 gives the whole variable domain DVKVTQSSRYLVKRTGEKVFLECVQDMDHENMFWYRQDPGLGLRLIYFSYDVKMKEKGDIPEGYSVSREKKERFSLILESASTNQTSMYLCASSEPGTVYEQYFGPGTRLTVT.

This clone was seen a single time. The chain links TRBV7-9 to TRBJ1-4; D perhaps matches TRBD1 (5 bases). V shed 2 bases and J shed 7 bases, with 20 bases lying between them. Germline V CDR1 and CDR2: SEHNR, FQNEAQ (reference sequence). The CDR3 consists of 17 residues. The CDR3 DNA follows: TGTGCCAGCAGCTTATGGAACCTCAGGGACGGTTCTGAAAAACTGTTTTTT. As protein: CASSLWNLRDGSEKLFF.

V usage is TRBV9 and J usage is TRBJ1-4, with 7 nucleotides matching TRBD1. CDR1 is SGDLS and CDR2 is YYNGEE in the germline V gene. The CDR3 extends over 15 amino acids. The trim removed 3 bases at V and 7 bases at J, leaving 9 bases unmatched. The CDR3 DNA reads as TGTGCCAGCAGCGCCACCGGGACAGAAGGTGAAAAACTGTTTTTT. This codes for CASSATGTEGEKLFF.